This T cell receptor (beta chain) derives from a study of Tregs in tolerant kidney transplant recipients. Overall study results and limits: No direct test of biological reproducibility was done here. Validation in larger populations is needed because few patients were studied. Tregs expanded with activated donor B cells seemed most donor-specific.

About this clone: Its antigen is still unknown.

The CDR3 sequence is 12 residues long. Germline V lookup: CDR1 MNHNS, CDR2 SASEGT. V lost 4 bases to trimming and J lost 5 bases, with 9 bases between them. Clones were read by immunoSEQ multiplex PCR, and TCRdb kept only the in-frame ones, dropping some. The table has 75,000 to 100,000 clones, approximately 92% seen once. Unstimulated Tregs (CD4+CD25+CD127-) and CD4+CD25- non-Tregs were sorted from PBMCs. The source material was CD8+ T cells from blood. V gene TRBV6-1 combines with J gene TRBJ2-7; D is undetermined. This TCR was sampled from a human donor in good health. The CDR3 region has the DNA TGTGCCAGCAGTGCGTTTATTCACGAGCAGTACTTC. It encodes CASSAFIHEQYF.